The present T cell receptor (beta chain) was sequenced within a study of chemoradiotherapy in HPV16-positive cancers. Study-wide findings and caveats: During treatment, candidate HPV-specific clones and E7-related motifs expanded in tumor.

CDR3 length equals 14 residues. Germline V gene lookup returns CDR1 SNHLY and CDR2 FYNNEI. The V gene lost 5 bases and the J gene lost 4 bases, with 12 bases spanning the gap. The sample holds a few counts of this clone. Its antigen is as yet unknown. Repertoires were generated with immunoSEQ multiplex PCR, while TCRdb's copy carries only in-frame clones and drops some. In the table there are roughly 21,000 clones, approximately 86% of which are singletons. The TCR was taken from a human donor with HPV-associated anogenital cancer. This sequence joins TRBV2 and TRBJ1-5; D is undetermined. This sample comprised blood, obtained from a patient who underwent chemoradiotherapy. CDR3 DNA: TGTGCCAGCAGTCGCCGACGGGAAAATCAGCCCCAGCATTTT. This sequence encodes CASSRRRENQPQHF. Variable domain in full (rest from reference TRBV2 and TRBJ1-5): EPEVTQTPSHQVTQMGQEVILRCVPISNHLYFYWYRQILGQKVEFLVSFYNNEISEKSEIFDDQFSVERPDGSNFTLKIRSTKLEDSAMYFCASSRRRENQPQHFGDGTRLSIL.